The 30 T cell receptor beta chains given below trace back to one sample, sequenced in a study of patients and donors after allogeneic stem cell transplantation. TCRdb redid the calling of the RT-PCR reads with MiXCR, one entry per CDR3 protein. This sample has 400,000 to 450,000 distinct CDR3 sequences, with 16% found just once. Sequencing input: blood, either unsorted or a sorted T cell fraction (not recorded which). These receptors were obtained from a human donor who was either an allogeneic HSCT recipient or a stem cell or donor lymphocyte infusion donor (not recorded which). It is not recorded whose cells these are; they may come from a transplant donor.

This clonotype was counted a single time. The chain combines TRBV29-1 with TRBJ1-1; TRBD1 is a possible D gene (5 bases). This CDR3 is built from 13 residues. Trimming removed 5 bases at V and 5 bases at J, with 15 bases between. CDR1 and CDR2 from the germline V gene are SQVTM and ANQGSEA. This CDR3 reads CSVPILQVTEAFF. CDR3 nucleotide sequence: TGCAGCGTTCCAATTTTACAGGTGACTGAAGCTTTCTTT. The whole variable domain, filled in from reference TRBV29-1 and TRBJ1-1, reads SAVISQKPSRDICQRGTSLTIQCQVDSQVTMMFWYRQQPGQSLTLIATANQGSEATYESGFVIDKFPISRPNLTFSTLTVSNMSPEDSSIYLCSVPILQVTEAFFGQGTRLTVV.

In its sample, this clonotype was seen a few times. This chain connects TRBV20-1 to TRBJ1-1; D gene unclear. Germline CDR1 DFQATT, CDR2 SNEGSKA (reference sequence). CDR3 size: 11 residues. V dropped 6 bases and J dropped 0 bases, with 5 bases sitting between them. CDR3 protein: CSAELNTEAFF. CDR3 in DNA: TGCAGTGCGGAATTGAACACTGAAGCTTTCTTT.

This clonotype came up a few times. CDR3 region: CASSRSTSVYNEQFF. In nucleotides, the CDR3 is TGTGCCAGCAGCCGATCGACGTCGGTGTATAATGAGCAGTTCTTC. The J gene is TRBJ2-1, the V gene TRBV7-9; D not resolved. Germline V gene data show CDR1 as SEHNR and CDR2 as FQNEAQ (reference sequence). Trimming cost V 5 bases and J 7 bases, with 18 bases left between them. This CDR3 region has 15 residues.

This chain connects TRBV19 to TRBJ2-1, with a possible D match to TRBD1 (6 bases). Germline CDR1 is LNHDA and CDR2 is SQIVND (reference sequence). The CDR3 has 17 residues. Trimming removed 5 bases at V and 3 bases at J, with 20 bases between. The CDR3 loop reads CASSPLTTGINYNEQFF. The CDR3 bases are TGTGCCAGTAGTCCCTTGACGACAGGTATAAACTACAATGAGCAGTTCTTC.

The chain uses TRBV2 and TRBJ2-1, with 8 bases identical to TRBD1. Germline lookup yields CDR1 SNHLY and CDR2 FYNNEI. This CDR3 spans 14 amino acids. J was trimmed by 7 bases and V by 7 bases; bases with no gene match: 9. The CDR3 sequence: CASIEYRGENEQFF. As DNA, the CDR3 is TGTGCCAGCATAGAATACAGGGGGGAAAATGAGCAGTTCTTC.

The table lists this clonotype with a few counts. The V call is TRBV20-1, the J call TRBJ2-4; no clear D gene. Germline V CDR1 and CDR2: DFQATT, SNEGSKA (reference sequence). The length of the CDR3 is 15 residues. Trimming removed 0 bases from V and 0 bases from J, with 9 bases in between. The CDR3 loop is CSARDILRAKNIQYF. CDR3 coding DNA: TGCAGTGCTAGAGACATACTCCGAGCCAAAAACATTCAGTACTTC.

The chain has TRBV11-2 and TRBJ2-3; D is unclear. There are 14 residues in the CDR3. Germline V gene data show CDR1 as SGHAT and CDR2 as FQNNGV. The V end lost 0 bases, the J end lost 4 bases, and 8 bases lay between the germline ends. The CDR3 DNA sequence: TGTGCCAGCAGCTTAGATCCCGGACCAGATACGCAGTATTTT. It is translated as CASSLDPGPDTQYF.

The V gene is TRBV2, the J gene TRBJ2-2, with no clear D. This CDR3 comprises 13 residues. V lost 10 bases, J lost 5 bases, and 14 bases lay in between. The germline gives CDR1 SNHLY, CDR2 FYNNEI. CDR3 sequence: CATSDRRTGELFF. CDR3 bases: TGTGCCACCTCGGACCGACGTACCGGGGAGCTGTTTTTT. The full variable domain, completed using reference TRBV2 and TRBJ2-2, is EPEVTQTPSHQVTQMGQEVILRCVPISNHLYFYWYRQILGQKVEFLVSFYNNEISEKSEIFDDQFSVERPDGSNFTLKIRSTKLEDSAMYFCATSDRRTGELFFGEGSRLTVL.

The rearrangement joins TRBV5-1 to TRBJ1-4; maybe TRBD1 (5 bases). V gave up 4 bases and J gave up 8 bases, with 15 bases separating them. The CDR3 extends over 14 amino acids. Germline CDR1 and CDR2: SGHRS and YFSETQ. Here the CDR3 DNA reads TGCGCCAGCAGCCGCAGGGCGGAGGGAGAAAAACTGTTTTTT. The encoded protein is CASSRRAEGEKLFF. The whole variable domain, remainder taken from reference TRBV5-1 and TRBJ1-4, is KAGVTQTPRYLIKTRGQQVTLSCSPISGHRSVSWYQQTPGQGLQFLFEYFSETQRNKGNFPGRFSGRQFSNSRSEMNVSTLELGDSALYLCASSRRAEGEKLFFGSGTQLSVL.

This clonotype showed up many times. Compared with germline, one end of the junction differs, possibly owing to a read error. The chain carries TRBV5-1 and TRBJ2-3; D not certain. In germline, CDR1 is SGHRS, CDR2 YFSETQ. The length of the CDR3 is 12 residues. CDR3 nucleotides: TGTGCCAGCAGCTTAGTCCCAGATACGCAGTATTTT. It is translated as CASSLVPDTQYF. Drawing the rest from reference TRBV5-1 and TRBJ2-3, the complete variable domain is KAGVTQTPRYLIKTRGQQVTLSCSPISGHRSVSWYQQTPGQGLQFLFEYFSETQRNKGNFPGRFSGRQFSNSRSEMNVSTLELGDSALYLCASSLVPDTQYFGPGTRLTVL.

This clonotype was seen a few times. This chain joins TRBV20-1 and TRBJ2-2; 11 positions agree with TRBD2. Germline CDR1 reads DFQATT; CDR2 reads SNEGSKA (reference sequence). The CDR3 is 18 amino acids. The V gene end was trimmed by 1 base and the J gene end by 6 bases; junction bases not matched to a gene: 13. The CDR3 spells CSARAELLAGGRAGELFF. Here the CDR3 DNA reads TGCAGTGCTAGAGCCGAACTCCTAGCGGGAGGTCGGGCCGGGGAGCTGTTTTTT.

This chain's CDR3 is CASSPLAGKNIQYF. CDR3 coding DNA: TGCGCCAGCAGCCCTCTTGCGGGCAAAAACATTCAGTACTTC. J is TRBJ2-4 and V is TRBV5-1; tentative D call: TRBD2 (5 bases). Trimming left V 4 bases short and J 3 bases short, with 11 bases between. CDR3 length: 14 amino acids. CDR1 and CDR2 from the germline V gene are SGHRS and YFSETQ.

The chain links TRBV3-1 to TRBJ2-1; the match to TRBD1 covers 7 bases. The ends lost 5 bases at V and 4 bases at J; junction bases unmatched: 8. The CDR3 has 15 residues. Per the germline V gene, CDR1 is LGHDT and CDR2 is YNNKEL (reference sequence). The CDR3 is CASSYTGTAYNEQFF. In DNA, the CDR3 is TGTGCCAGCAGCTATACCGGGACAGCGTACAATGAGCAGTTCTTC.

The rearrangement links TRBV7-6 to TRBJ2-1, with TRBD1 identical over 9 bases. V dropped 6 bases and J dropped 7; count of bases not matched to a gene: 7. The length of the CDR3 is 14 residues. Germline loops: CDR1 SGHVS, CDR2 FNYEAQ. The CDR3 DNA is TGTGCCAGCAGTCTCGGGGGACAGGGAAATGAGCAGTTCTTC. Protein sequence: CASSLGGQGNEQFF.

This clonotype appeared a few times. V and J are TRBV4-2 and TRBJ2-1; unclear D gene. V lost 1 base to trimming and J lost 7 bases, with 14 bases between them. The CDR3 has 15 amino acids. CDR1 and CDR2 (germline): LGHNA, YNFKEQ. The CDR3 nucleotides are TGTGCCAGCAGCCAAGGTAAGAGAGCCGGGAATGAGCAGTTCTTC. Translation: CASSQGKRAGNEQFF.

The table lists this clonotype with a few counts. The genes are TRBV12-3 or TRBV12-4 and TRBJ1-6; possibly TRBD1 for D (5 bases). The CDR3 length is 14 residues. The V gene lost 6 bases and the J gene lost 4 bases, with 10 bases spanning the gap. CDR3 sequence: CASSVGRYNSPLHF. The CDR3 coding sequence is TGTGCCAGCAGCGTGGGACGGTATAATTCACCCCTCCACTTT.

The chain uses TRBV9 and TRBJ1-2; D is perhaps TRBD1 (5 bases). This CDR3 region has 12 residues. Per germline, CDR1 SGDLS and CDR2 YYNGEE. Trimming shortened V by 0 bases and J by 7 bases, and 7 bases separated the two germline ends. The DNA of the CDR3 is TGTGCCAGCAGCGTAGGCGGGGGTGGCTACACCTTC. Translating gives CASSVGGGGYTF.

This clonotype was seen only a few times. The V and J genes are TRBV29-1 and TRBJ2-2; D could derive from TRBD1 or TRBD2 (6 bases each). This CDR3 is 12 amino acids long. Trimming removed 2 bases from V and 6 bases from J, with 7 bases in between. Germline CDR1 is SQVTM and CDR2 is ANQGSEA. CDR3 DNA: TGCAGCGTTGAAAGGGGGGCCGGGGAGCTGTTTTTT. Protein product: CSVERGAGELFF.

The chain links TRBV10-3 to TRBJ2-7; TRBD1 matches at 8 bases. With 2 bases clipped from V and 1 base from J, the junction kept 7 bases outside the gene matches. CDR1 is ENHRY and CDR2 is SYGVKD in the germline V gene. The CDR3 extends over 16 amino acids. The CDR3 is CAISEGRGPLSYEQYF. CDR3 bases: TGTGCCATCAGTGAGGGCAGGGGGCCCCTTTCCTACGAGCAGTACTTC.

The J gene is TRBJ1-2, the V gene TRBV5-1, with a tentative D call TRBD1 (5 bases). CDR3 length: 13 amino acids. Germline loops: CDR1 SGHRS, CDR2 YFSETQ. Trimming stripped 0 bases from V and 8 bases from J, with 11 bases between. CDR3 sequence (DNA): TGCGCCAGCAGCTTGGTACGGGGGGTCGGCTACACCTTC. Encoded protein: CASSLVRGVGYTF.

There are many counts of this clonotype. The rearrangement uses TRBV7-9 and TRBJ2-1, with D perhaps TRBD2 (6 bases). CDR3 length: 16 amino acids. Trimming left V 1 base short and J 1 base short, with 11 bases between. Germline V lookup: CDR1 SEHNR, CDR2 FQNEAQ (reference sequence). This CDR3 is CASSLVRAGSYNEQFF. The CDR3 DNA reads as TGTGCCAGCAGCTTAGTCCGGGCGGGATCCTACAATGAGCAGTTCTTC. The full variable domain, in which reference TRBV7-9 and TRBJ2-1 provide the parts outside the CDR3, is DTGVSQNPRHKITKRGQNVTFRCDPISEHNRLYWYRQTLGQGPEFLTYFQNEAQLEKSRLLSDRFSAERPKGSFSTLEIQRTEQGDSAMYLCASSLVRAGSYNEQFFGPGTRLTVL.

This clonotype was seen a handful of times. The rearrangement joins TRBV9 to TRBJ1-3; the D is unclear. Trimming stripped 0 bases from V and 7 bases from J, with 11 bases between. In germline, CDR1 is SGDLS, CDR2 YYNGEE. The CDR3 runs to 14 residues. Here the CDR3 DNA reads TGTGCCAGCAGCGTAGCGGGAAAGGCGAACACCATATATTTT. This translates into CASSVAGKANTIYF. Full variable domain (rest looked up from reference TRBV9 and TRBJ1-3): DSGVTQTPKHLITATGQRVTLRCSPRSGDLSVYWYQQSLDQGLQFLIQYYNGEERAKGNILERFSAQQFPDLHSELNLSSLELGDSALYFCASSVAGKANTIYFGEGSWLTVV.

This chain connects TRBV7-2 to TRBJ1-2; 9 nucleotides align to TRBD1. The CDR3 runs to 16 residues. V lost 2 bases to trimming and J lost 4 bases; unmatched junction nucleotides: 8. Germline lookup yields CDR1 SGHTA and CDR2 FQGNSA. CDR3 nucleotide sequence: TGTGCCAGCAGCTTAAGATCCGGGACAGGGATCTATGGCTACACCTTC. Translated, it gives CASSLRSGTGIYGYTF.

The genes are TRBV4-3 and TRBJ2-3; TRBD2 matches at 8 bases. This CDR3 comprises 16 residues. Germline V CDR1 and CDR2: LGHNA, YSLEER. The J segment lost 8 bases and the V segment lost 0 bases, leaving 10 bases of the junction unmatched. CDR3 nucleotide sequence: TGCGCCAGCAGCCAAGATCCGGGGGGGTCTTCCTCTACGCAGTATTTT. It encodes CASSQDPGGSSSTQYF.

The sample holds many counts of this clonotype. The V call is TRBV5-1, the J call TRBJ2-3, with D hard to call. The V end was cut by 4 bases, the J end by 7 bases, with 13 bases between. The length of the CDR3 is 13 residues. The V gene's germline CDR1 is SGHRS and CDR2 YFSETQ. The CDR3 DNA follows: TGCGCCAGCAGCCAGCAATCCCAATATACGCAGTATTTT. Its protein is CASSQQSQYTQYF.

The genes are TRBV11-3 and TRBJ1-4, with 7 bases fitting TRBD1. The CDR3 loop spans 16 amino acids. Germline V gene sequence: CDR1 SGHNT, CDR2 YENEEA. With 4 bases clipped from V and 3 bases from J, the junction kept 8 bases outside the gene matches. CDR3 sequence (DNA): TGTGCCAGCAGCTCCTACCGGACAGGTTCTAATGAAAAACTGTTTTTT. This sequence encodes CASSSYRTGSNEKLFF. Based on the CDR3 plus reference TRBV11-3 and TRBJ1-4, the full variable domain is EAGVVQSPRYKIIEKKQPVAFWCNPISGHNTLYWYLQNLGQGPELLIRYENEEAVDDSQLPKDRFSAERLKGVDSTLKIQPAELGDSAVYLCASSSYRTGSNEKLFFGSGTQLSVL.

This sequence joins TRBV27 and TRBJ2-7; 7 positions match TRBD2. V shed 6 bases and J 5 bases; nucleotides not matched to a gene: 13. CDR3 length equals 15 residues. The V gene's germline CDR1 is MNHEY and CDR2 SMNVEV (reference sequence). CDR3 sequence (DNA): TGTGCCAGCAGCCCCGATGGGGGGGAGGAGAACGAGCAGTACTTC. Residues: CASSPDGGEENEQYF.

DNA for the CDR3: TGCAGTGCGGGAGGCGGGAAGGGGACCAATCAGCCCCAGCATTTT. It is translated as CSAGGGKGTNQPQHF. The chain couples TRBV20-1 to TRBJ1-5; D is perhaps TRBD1 (5 bases). The ends were cut back, 6 bases at V and 3 bases at J, with 18 bases in the middle. From germline, CDR1 is DFQATT and CDR2 SNEGSKA (reference sequence). The CDR3 has 15 amino acids.

This clonotype was observed a handful of times. CDR3 amino acids: CATSDPGQGNEKLFF. DNA of the CDR3: TGTGCCACCAGTGACCCGGGACAGGGGAATGAAAAACTGTTTTTT. The chain combines TRBV24-1 with TRBJ1-4; 10 bases are a match to TRBD1. Germline V gives CDR1 KGHDR, CDR2 SFDVKD. Trimming removed 4 bases from V and 5 bases from J; junction bases left unmatched: 3. The length of the CDR3 is 15 residues.

This clonotype has just a few counts. V and J are TRBV4-2 and TRBJ2-2, with 8 bases aligning to TRBD1. CDR3 length: 16 residues. Germline CDR1 and CDR2: LGHNA and YNFKEQ. With V trimmed by 4 bases and J by 6 bases, 10 bases remained unmatched. The CDR3 DNA follows: TGTGCCAGCAGCCCTACGACAGGGGTTAAGGCCGGGGAGCTGTTTTTT. The encoded protein is CASSPTTGVKAGELFF.